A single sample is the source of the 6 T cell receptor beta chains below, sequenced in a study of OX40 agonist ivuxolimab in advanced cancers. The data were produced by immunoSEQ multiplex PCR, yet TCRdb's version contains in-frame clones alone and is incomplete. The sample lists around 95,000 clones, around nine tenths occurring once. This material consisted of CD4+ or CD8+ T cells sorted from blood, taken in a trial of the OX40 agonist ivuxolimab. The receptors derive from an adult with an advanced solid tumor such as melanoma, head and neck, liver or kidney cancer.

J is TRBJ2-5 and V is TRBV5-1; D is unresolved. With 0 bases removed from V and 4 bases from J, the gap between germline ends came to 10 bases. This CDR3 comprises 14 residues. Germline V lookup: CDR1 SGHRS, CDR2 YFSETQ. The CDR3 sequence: CASSLVGKGETQYF. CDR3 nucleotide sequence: TGCGCCAGCAGCTTGGTGGGCAAGGGAGAGACCCAGTACTTC.

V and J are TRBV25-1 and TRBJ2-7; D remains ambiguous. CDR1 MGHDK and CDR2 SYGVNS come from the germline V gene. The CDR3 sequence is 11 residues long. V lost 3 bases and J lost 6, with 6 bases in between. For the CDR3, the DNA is TGTGCCAGCAGTGATAGTAGCGAGCAGTACTTC. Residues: CASSDSSEQYF.

The CDR3 loop reads CAWSFYRVSGANVLTF. The DNA of the CDR3 is TGTGCCTGGAGTTTTTACAGGGTCTCTGGGGCCAACGTCCTGACTTTC. The J gene is TRBJ2-6, the V gene TRBV30; tentatively, D is TRBD1 (6 bases). The germline V and J ends were trimmed by 2 bases and 0 bases, with 11 bases remaining between them. The CDR3 is 16 residues long. Per germline, CDR1 GTSNPN and CDR2 SVGIG (reference sequence).

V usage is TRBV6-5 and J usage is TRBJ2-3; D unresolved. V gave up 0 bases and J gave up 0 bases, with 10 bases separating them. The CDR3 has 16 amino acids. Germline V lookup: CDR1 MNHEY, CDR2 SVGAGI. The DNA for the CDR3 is TGTGCCAGCAGTTACTCTGCGGCATTAAGCACAGATACGCAGTATTTT. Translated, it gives CASSYSAALSTDTQYF.

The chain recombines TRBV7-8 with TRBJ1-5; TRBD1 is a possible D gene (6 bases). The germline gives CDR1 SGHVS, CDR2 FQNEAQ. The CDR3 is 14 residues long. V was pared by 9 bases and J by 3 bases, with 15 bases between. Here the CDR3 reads CASGGQATNQPQHF. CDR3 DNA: TGTGCCAGTGGGGGGCAGGCTACCAATCAGCCCCAGCATTTT.

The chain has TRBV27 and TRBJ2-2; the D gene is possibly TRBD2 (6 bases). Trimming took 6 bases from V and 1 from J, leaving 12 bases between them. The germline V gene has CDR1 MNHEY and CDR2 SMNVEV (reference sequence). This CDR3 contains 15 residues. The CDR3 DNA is TGTGCCAGCAGCACGACTAGATTGAACACCGGGGAGCTGTTTTTT. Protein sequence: CASSTTRLNTGELFF.